This passage covers 30 T cell receptor beta chains from one sample sequenced in a study of T cell responses to AZD1222 COVID-19 vaccine. Clones were read by immunoSEQ multiplex PCR, and TCRdb kept only the in-frame ones, dropping some. The sample includes about 150,000 clones, roughly nine tenths of them seen just once. The sequencing here drew on peripheral blood, taken on day 0 of AZD1222 vaccination. The receptors stem from an adult in good health.

This chain joins TRBV2 and TRBJ1-5; perhaps TRBD1 as D (5 bases). Trimming removed 8 bases at V and 4 bases at J, with 12 bases between. Germline V gene data show CDR1 as SNHLY and CDR2 as FYNNEI. The CDR3 extends over 13 amino acids. CDR3 bases: TGTGCCAGCTGGCAGGGCGGGAATCAGCCCCAGCATTTT. Residues: CASWQGGNQPQHF. Combining the CDR3 with reference TRBV2 and TRBJ1-5 gives the whole variable domain EPEVTQTPSHQVTQMGQEVILRCVPISNHLYFYWYRQILGQKVEFLVSFYNNEISEKSEIFDDQFSVERPDGSNFTLKIRSTKLEDSAMYFCASWQGGNQPQHFGDGTRLSIL.

The rearrangement joins TRBV4-1 to TRBJ1-2; 8 bases agree with TRBD1. After removal of 3 bases from V and 3 bases from J, the junction contained 9 bases not matched to a gene. Germline-derived CDR1 and CDR2 are MGHRA and YSYEKL. The CDR3 totals 16 residues. CDR3 DNA sequence: TGCGCCAGCAGCCACCCATCAGGGGGCGCAGACTATGGCTACACCTTC. Amino acids: CASSHPSGGADYGYTF.

This clone has a single count. This chain links TRBV19 with TRBJ1-6; unclear D gene. The CDR3 is 15 amino acids. Germline CDR1 is LNHDA and CDR2 is SQIVND (reference sequence). Trimming removed 6 bases at V and 10 bases at J, with 19 bases between. In nucleotides, the CDR3 is TGTGCCAGTAGCCTCGGGGAACCTCCAGAATCACCCCTCCACTTT. Translation: CASSLGEPPESPLHF.

This chain connects TRBV7-2 to TRBJ1-3, with D perhaps matching TRBD1 (6 bases). This CDR3 comprises 17 residues. Deletions cut 5 bases from V and 0 bases from J, with 17 bases between. CDR1 and CDR2 from the germline V gene are SGHTA and FQGNSA. CDR3 in amino acids: CASSPRTELISGNTIYF. CDR3 coding DNA: TGTGCCAGCAGCCCCCGGACAGAACTTATCTCTGGAAACACCATATATTTT.

The rearrangement joins TRBV6-5 to TRBJ2-2; TRBD1 matches at 9 bases. The junction had 6 bases not matched to a gene; V was cut back by 7 bases and J by 3 bases. From germline, CDR1 is MNHEY and CDR2 SVGAGI. The CDR3 totals 15 residues. CDR3 in amino acids: CASTHGDRDTGELFF. The CDR3 DNA sequence: TGTGCCAGCACTCACGGGGACAGGGACACCGGGGAGCTGTTTTTT.

The genes are TRBV12-3 or TRBV12-4 and TRBJ2-7, with unresolved D. The ends were cut back, 4 bases at V and 0 bases at J, with 7 bases in the middle. This CDR3 spans 13 amino acids. CDR3 coding DNA: TGTGCCAGCAGTTCGGGCTTCTCCTACGAGCAGTACTTC. Protein: CASSSGFSYEQYF.

V is TRBV19 and J is TRBJ1-2; no clear D gene. Trimming removed 3 bases at V and 4 bases at J, with 15 bases between. CDR1 and CDR2 from the germline V gene are LNHDA and SQIVND (reference sequence). This CDR3 has 15 residues. Written as DNA, the CDR3 is TGTGCCAGTAGTATCCGACTGCAGTACCCCTATGGCTACACCTTC. Amino acid sequence: CASSIRLQYPYGYTF.

This rearrangement joins TRBV6-2 or TRBV6-3 to TRBJ2-4; D is uncertain. Germline lookup yields CDR1 MNHEY and CDR2 SVGEGT. Trimming removed 6 bases from V and 7 bases from J, with 7 bases in between. This CDR3 contains 11 residues. In nucleotides, the CDR3 is TGTGCCAGCAGCCCCTTGAACATTCAGTACTTC. Protein product: CASSPLNIQYF.

The chain joins TRBV4-3 to TRBJ1-2; 8 bases are a match to TRBD1. Germline loops: CDR1 LGHNA, CDR2 YSLEER. This CDR3 region has 14 residues. After removal of 4 bases from V and 2 bases from J, the junction contained 3 bases not matched to a gene. The CDR3 coding sequence is TGCGCCAGCAGCCGGAACAGGGGGAACTATGGCTACACCTTC. This gives the protein CASSRNRGNYGYTF.

This clone occurred once. The chain joins TRBV5-1 to TRBJ1-2; 7 bases align to TRBD1. V gave up 6 bases and J gave up 7 bases; unmatched junction bases: 12. Germline CDR1 reads SGHRS; CDR2 reads YFSETQ. The length of the CDR3 is 14 residues. The CDR3 reads CASNEPGTEGGYTF. In DNA form, the CDR3 reads TGCGCCAGCAACGAACCCGGGACAGAGGGTGGCTACACCTTC.

The chain joins TRBV7-2 to TRBJ1-2; no reliable D call. In germline, CDR1 is SGHTA, CDR2 FQGNSA. The CDR3 is 15 amino acids. Trimming cost V 0 bases and J 7 bases, with 15 bases left between them. DNA of the CDR3: TGTGCCAGCAGCTTAGCTGCTGCCTTACCCCTTGGCTACACCTTC. Encoded protein: CASSLAAALPLGYTF.

The gene calls are TRBV23-1 and TRBJ1-3, with no clear D. TRBV23-1 is labeled an ORF, and its function is uncertain. The CDR3 has 18 residues. V shed 4 bases and J shed 4 bases, with 23 bases lying between them. Here the CDR3 reads CASSRRHRSPHEGNTIYF. CDR3 nucleotides: TGCGCCAGCAGTCGTAGACATCGGAGCCCCCATGAGGGAAACACCATATATTTT.

The chain links TRBV4-1 to TRBJ1-1, with D maybe TRBD1 (5 bases). The length of the CDR3 is 14 residues. Per the germline V gene, CDR1 is MGHRA and CDR2 is YSYEKL. Trimming shortened V by 2 bases and J by 6 bases, and 13 bases separated the two germline ends. The CDR3 loop reads CASSQPDSRAEAFF. The CDR3 DNA reads TGCGCCAGCAGCCAACCCGACAGTCGGGCTGAAGCTTTCTTT.

The count of this clone is one. The rearrangement joins TRBV25-1 to TRBJ2-7; D is perhaps TRBD2 (6 bases). There are 11 residues in the CDR3. V shed 10 bases and J shed 6 bases, with 13 bases lying between them. Germline CDR1 is MGHDK and CDR2 is SYGVNS. CDR3 nucleotide sequence: TGTGCCACCGATCAGGGAGGCGAGCAGTACTTC. The encoded protein is CATDQGGEQYF.

This chain joins TRBV7-9 and TRBJ1-2; 12 bases map to TRBD1. Trimming cost V 6 bases and J 7 bases; bases outside gene matches: 3. This CDR3 comprises 13 residues. Germline assignment: CDR1 SEHNR and CDR2 FQNEAQ (reference sequence). The CDR3 DNA reads TGTGCCAGCAGACAGGGACAGGGGGCTGGCTACACCTTC. This codes for CASRQGQGAGYTF. The full variable domain, with the rest looked up from reference TRBV7-9 and TRBJ1-2, is DTGVSQNPRHKITKRGQNVTFRCDPISEHNRLYWYRQTLGQGPEFLTYFQNEAQLEKSRLLSDRFSAERPKGSFSTLEIQRTEQGDSAMYLCASRQGQGAGYTFGSGTRLTVV.

The V gene is TRBV9, the J gene TRBJ1-1, with D perhaps TRBD1 (5 bases). Trimming removed 2 bases from V and 0 bases from J, with 14 bases in between. The CDR3 spans 16 residues. CDR1 and CDR2 from the germline V gene are SGDLS and YYNGEE. CDR3 DNA: TGTGCCAGCAGCGTCATAAGGGGAAGGATGAACACTGAAGCTTTCTTT. Residues: CASSVIRGRMNTEAFF.

V and J are TRBV5-1 and TRBJ2-3, with 9 bases identical to TRBD1. The germline gives CDR1 SGHRS, CDR2 YFSETQ. Trimming took 4 bases from V and 2 from J; bases not matched to a gene: 5. The CDR3 totals 15 residues. CDR3 residues: CASSAGTGHTDTQYF. CDR3 sequence (DNA): TGCGCCAGCAGCGCCGGGACAGGGCACACAGATACGCAGTATTTT.

This chain connects TRBV6-5 to TRBJ1-6; D uncertain. Deletions cut 10 bases from V and 0 bases from J, with 10 bases between. Germline V gene data show CDR1 as MNHEY and CDR2 as SVGAGI. The CDR3 totals 14 residues. The CDR3 protein is CATAGSSYNSPLHF. The DNA for the CDR3 is TGTGCCACCGCCGGGAGCTCCTATAATTCACCCCTCCACTTT.

This sequence joins TRBV7-3 and TRBJ2-3, with 10 bases lining up with TRBD2. The CDR3 consists of 17 residues. With 5 bases clipped from V and 0 bases from J, the junction kept 8 bases outside the gene matches. Looked up from germline, CDR1 is SGHTA and CDR2 is FQGTGA. CDR3 in amino acids: CASSRTTSGVSTDTQYF. The CDR3 nucleotides are TGTGCCAGCAGCCGTACTACTAGCGGGGTTAGCACAGATACGCAGTATTTT. The full variable domain, its missing parts supplied by reference TRBV7-3 and TRBJ2-3, is GAGVSQTPSNKVTEKGKYVELRCDPISGHTALYWYRQSLGQGPEFLIYFQGTGAADDSGLPNDRFFAVRPEGSVSTLKIQRTERGDSAVYLCASSRTTSGVSTDTQYFGPGTRLTVL.

The chain couples TRBV3-1 (or the pseudogene TRBV3-2) to TRBJ1-5, with 9 bases that match TRBD1. Germline values: CDR1 LGHDT, CDR2 YNNKEL (reference sequence). The CDR3 runs to 15 residues. The V and J ends lost 4 bases and 6 bases, in that order; junction bases with no gene match: 7. The chain's CDR3 is CASSRGGQGIQPQHF. The CDR3 coding sequence is TGTGCCAGCAGCCGAGGGGGACAGGGCATTCAGCCCCAGCATTTT.

The V and J genes are TRBV5-1 and TRBJ2-1; D perhaps matches TRBD2 (7 bases). V dropped 3 bases and J dropped 0 bases, with 10 bases sitting between them. CDR1 is SGHRS and CDR2 is YFSETQ in the germline V gene. This CDR3 is built from 15 residues. The CDR3 spells CASSSRGPSYNEQFF. CDR3 sequence (DNA): TGCGCCAGCAGCTCGCGGGGGCCCTCCTACAATGAGCAGTTCTTC.

This chain connects TRBV4-3 to TRBJ2-7; a possible D gene is TRBD1 (5 bases). Between the trimmed V and J ends, which lost 0 bases and 6 bases, there was a span of 21 bases. The CDR3 contains 17 residues. Germline lookup yields CDR1 LGHNA and CDR2 YSLEER. The chain's CDR3 is CASSQEGATLRAGEQYF. In DNA form, the CDR3 reads TGCGCCAGCAGCCAAGAAGGGGCTACCCTCCGGGCTGGCGAGCAGTACTTC.

V gene TRBV9 combines with J gene TRBJ2-1; 8 nucleotides align to TRBD1. Germline V gene data show CDR1 as SGDLS and CDR2 as YYNGEE. Germline trimming cut 0 bases from V and 7 bases from J; bases unmatched to any gene: 6. There are 15 residues in the CDR3. The CDR3 bases are TGTGCCAGCAGCGTAGATGGACAGGGTAAAAATGAGCAGTTCTTC. This translates into CASSVDGQGKNEQFF.

The rearrangement links TRBV7-8 to TRBJ1-2; 9 bases line up with TRBD1. J gave up 7 bases and V 5 bases, and 8 bases lay outside the gene matches. The CDR3 loop spans 14 amino acids. Germline V gene data show CDR1 as SGHVS and CDR2 as FQNEAQ. The chain's CDR3 is CASSALQGARGYTF. CDR3 bases: TGTGCCAGCAGCGCCTTACAGGGGGCGCGTGGCTACACCTTC.

The gene calls are TRBV3-1 (or the pseudogene TRBV3-2) and TRBJ1-3; maybe TRBD1 (5 bases). Germline loops: CDR1 LGHDT, CDR2 YNNKEL (reference sequence). The CDR3 consists of 16 residues. Trimming removed 0 bases from V and 0 bases from J, with 9 bases in between. CDR3 in DNA: TGTGCCAGCAGCCAAGACGAGACAGCCTCTGGAAACACCATATATTTT. It yields the protein CASSQDETASGNTIYF.

The rearrangement uses TRBV20-1 and TRBJ1-6; the D gene is possibly TRBD1 (5 bases). Trimming removed 6 bases from V and 10 bases from J, with 10 bases in between. Germline CDR1 and CDR2: DFQATT and SNEGSKA (reference sequence). The CDR3 runs to 11 residues. The CDR3 bases are TGCAGTGCCAGGGAGGGATCACCCCTCCACTTT. It encodes CSAREGSPLHF.

Details on this clone: A junction boundary mismatches the germline segment, possibly from a read error. The rearrangement uses TRBV5-6 and TRBJ2-7; 10 bases are shared with TRBD2. The CDR3 contains 15 residues. Germline CDR1 reads SGHDT; CDR2 reads YYEEEE. The CDR3 region is CASSGTTSGAYQQYF. CDR3 sequence (DNA): TGTGCCAGCAGCGGGACTACTAGCGGGGCCTACCAGCAGTACTTC.

The J gene is TRBJ2-5, the V gene TRBV12-5, with 9 bases that match TRBD1. V shed 7 bases, J shed 7 bases, and the junction held 7 bases outside the gene matches. CDR1 is LGHNT, CDR2 FRNRAP, per germline. CDR3 length: 13 residues. Here the CDR3 reads CASERDRVGTQYF. Here the CDR3 DNA reads TGTGCTAGTGAGCGGGACAGGGTAGGGACCCAGTACTTC. The entire variable domain, with the rest obtained from reference TRBV12-5 and TRBJ2-5, is as follows: DARVTQTPRHKVTEMGQEVTMRCQPILGHNTVFWYRQTMMQGLELLAYFRNRAPLDDSGMPKDRFSAEMPDATLATLKIQPSEPRDSAVYFCASERDRVGTQYFGPGTRLLVL.

V is TRBV4-2 and J is TRBJ2-7; 7 nucleotides match TRBD1. The CDR3 is 14 amino acids. Germline values: CDR1 LGHNA, CDR2 YNFKEQ. Trimming removed 0 bases from V and 3 bases from J; junction bases left unmatched: 2. In DNA, the CDR3 is TGTGCCAGCAGCCAAGATGCAGGGGGCTACGAGCAGTACTTC. This codes for CASSQDAGGYEQYF.

This sequence joins TRBV6-6 and TRBJ2-7, with D possibly being TRBD1 (6 bases). With 7 bases removed from V and 3 bases from J, the gap between germline ends came to 13 bases. This CDR3 has 13 residues. CDR1 is MNHNY and CDR2 is SVGAGI in the germline V gene (reference sequence). For the CDR3, the DNA is TGTGCCAGCAAGGGGGAGCTTAGCTACGAGCAGTACTTC. Its protein product is CASKGELSYEQYF.